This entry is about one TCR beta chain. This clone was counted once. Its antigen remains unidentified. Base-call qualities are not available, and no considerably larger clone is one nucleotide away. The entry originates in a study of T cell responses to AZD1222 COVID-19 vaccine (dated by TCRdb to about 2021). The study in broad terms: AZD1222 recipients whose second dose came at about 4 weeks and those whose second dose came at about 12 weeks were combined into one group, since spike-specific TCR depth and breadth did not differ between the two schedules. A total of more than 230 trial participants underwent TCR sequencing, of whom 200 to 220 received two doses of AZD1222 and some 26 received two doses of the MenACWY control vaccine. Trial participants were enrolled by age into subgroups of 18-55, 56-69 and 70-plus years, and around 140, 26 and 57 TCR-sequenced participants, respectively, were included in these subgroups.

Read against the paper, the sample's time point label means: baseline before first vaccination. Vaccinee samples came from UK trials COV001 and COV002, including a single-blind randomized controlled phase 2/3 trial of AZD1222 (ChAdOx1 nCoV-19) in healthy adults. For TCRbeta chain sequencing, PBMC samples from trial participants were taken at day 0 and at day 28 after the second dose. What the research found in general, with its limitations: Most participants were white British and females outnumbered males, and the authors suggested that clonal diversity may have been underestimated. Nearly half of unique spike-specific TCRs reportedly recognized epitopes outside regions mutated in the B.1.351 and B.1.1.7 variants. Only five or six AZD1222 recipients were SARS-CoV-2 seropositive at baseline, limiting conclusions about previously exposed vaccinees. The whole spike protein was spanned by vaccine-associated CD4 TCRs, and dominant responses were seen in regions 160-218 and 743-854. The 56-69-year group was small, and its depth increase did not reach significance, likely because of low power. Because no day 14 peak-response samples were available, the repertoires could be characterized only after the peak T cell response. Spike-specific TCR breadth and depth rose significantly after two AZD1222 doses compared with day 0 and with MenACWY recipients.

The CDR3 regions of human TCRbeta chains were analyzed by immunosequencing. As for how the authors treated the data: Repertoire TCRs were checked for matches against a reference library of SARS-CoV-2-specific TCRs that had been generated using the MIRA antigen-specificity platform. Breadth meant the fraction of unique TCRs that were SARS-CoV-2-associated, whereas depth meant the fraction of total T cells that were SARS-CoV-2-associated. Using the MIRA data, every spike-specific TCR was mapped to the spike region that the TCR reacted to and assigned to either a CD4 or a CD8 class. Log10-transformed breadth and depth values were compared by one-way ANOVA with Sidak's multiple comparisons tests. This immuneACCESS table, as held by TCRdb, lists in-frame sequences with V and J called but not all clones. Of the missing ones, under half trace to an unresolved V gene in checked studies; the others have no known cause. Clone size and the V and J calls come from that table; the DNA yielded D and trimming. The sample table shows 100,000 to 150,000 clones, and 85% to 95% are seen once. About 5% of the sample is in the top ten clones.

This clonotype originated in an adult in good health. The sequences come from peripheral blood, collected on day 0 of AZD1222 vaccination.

The CDR3 has the sequence CAGGGSSYEQYF. Read as DNA, the sequence is TGTGCCGGGGGGGGTAGCTCCTACGAGCAGTACTTC. Recombination joined TRBV21-1 with TRBJ2-7; the table's D call, TRBD2, was not checked against the DNA. TRBV21-1 is recorded as a pseudogene. From cysteine to phenylalanine, the CDR3 is 12 amino acids long. The retained sequence is limited to the CDR3, 36 bases, with the frame set at the first base.